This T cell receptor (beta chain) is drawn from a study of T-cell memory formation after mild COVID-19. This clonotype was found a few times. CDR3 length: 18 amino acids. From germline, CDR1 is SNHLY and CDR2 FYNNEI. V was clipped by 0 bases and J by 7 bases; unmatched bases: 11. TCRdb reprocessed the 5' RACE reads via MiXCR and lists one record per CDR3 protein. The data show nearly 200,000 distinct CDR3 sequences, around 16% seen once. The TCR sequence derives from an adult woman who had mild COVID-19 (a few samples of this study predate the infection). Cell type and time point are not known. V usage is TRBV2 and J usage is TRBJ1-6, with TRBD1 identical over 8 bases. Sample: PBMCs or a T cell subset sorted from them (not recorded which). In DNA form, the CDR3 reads TGTGCCAGCAGTGAAGCGCTTCAGGGGGCGGCTCAAAATTCACCCCTCCACTTT. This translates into CASSEALQGAAQNSPLHF.